The 3 T cell receptor beta chains reported below all come from one sample, sequenced in a study of Ad26.COV2.S vaccination and SARS-CoV-2 variants. Using immunoSEQ multiplex PCR, the repertoire was profiled, and TCRdb retains in-frame clones only, with some absent. Of roughly 400,000 clones listed, approximately 92% were seen once; the top ten hold roughly 1.7%. Treatment of the sample: about 20 received Ad26.COV2.S at low or high dose, single or two shots; roughly five received placebo; per-sample allocation not given. The investigators took samples on day 63 after the first vaccine or placebo injection. This material consisted of peripheral blood, taken in a trial of Ad26.COV2.S vaccine versus placebo. These receptors originate from a person aged 18 to 59 who received the Ad26.COV2.S COVID-19 vaccine or a placebo.

This clone was recorded only once. CDR3 protein: CASSVDLYGQAIGWGYGYTF. CDR3 DNA sequence: TGTGCCAGCAGCGTAGATTTGTATGGACAGGCCATCGGCTGGGGCTATGGCTACACCTTC. The genes are TRBV9 and TRBJ1-2; TRBD1 aligns across 7 bases. V trimming: 0 bases; J trimming: 4 bases; junction bases outside the gene matches: 21. The germline V gene encodes CDR1 SGDLS and CDR2 YYNGEE. The CDR3 covers 20 residues. Based on the CDR3 plus reference TRBV9 and TRBJ1-2, the full variable domain is DSGVTQTPKHLITATGQRVTLRCSPRSGDLSVYWYQQSLDQGLQFLIQYYNGEERAKGNILERFSAQQFPDLHSELNLSSLELGDSALYFCASSVDLYGQAIGWGYGYTFGSGTRLTVV.

The V call is TRBV19, the J call TRBJ2-1; D is undetermined. This CDR3 contains 11 residues. Germline lookup yields CDR1 LNHDA and CDR2 SQIVND (reference sequence). The V and J ends lost 7 bases and 10 bases respectively, with 11 bases between them. The CDR3 reads CASKSSLEQFF. Written as DNA, the CDR3 is TGTGCCAGTAAGTCCTCCTTAGAGCAGTTCTTC.

CDR3 coding DNA: TGCGCCAGCAGCGTGGGACAGGGAGGCTCCGAGCAGTACTTC. Translating gives CASSVGQGGSEQYF. This sequence joins TRBV4-3 and TRBJ2-7; 9 bases are a match to TRBD1. Per the germline V gene, CDR1 is LGHNA and CDR2 is YSLEER. CDR3 size: 14 residues. The J segment lost 6 bases and the V segment lost 5 bases, leaving 8 bases of the junction unmatched.